This T cell receptor beta chain was captured in a study of OX40 agonist ivuxolimab in advanced cancers. The table came from immunoSEQ multiplex PCR; TCRdb's copy has only in-frame clones and leaves some out. This table has approximately 94,000 clones, around four fifths appearing once. This CDR3 has 14 residues. The germline V gene encodes CDR1 MNHNY and CDR2 SVGAGI (reference sequence). With V trimmed by 5 bases and J by 7 bases, 6 bases remained unmatched. J is TRBJ1-4 and V is TRBV6-6; 8 nucleotides align to TRBD1. Here the sequenced sample was CD4+ or CD8+ T cells sorted from blood, taken in a trial of the OX40 agonist ivuxolimab. The source is an adult with an advanced solid tumor such as melanoma, head and neck, liver or kidney cancer. The CDR3 nucleotides are TGTGCCAGCAGTCGTGGACAGGGAAGTGAAAAACTGTTTTTT. It is translated as CASSRGQGSEKLFF.